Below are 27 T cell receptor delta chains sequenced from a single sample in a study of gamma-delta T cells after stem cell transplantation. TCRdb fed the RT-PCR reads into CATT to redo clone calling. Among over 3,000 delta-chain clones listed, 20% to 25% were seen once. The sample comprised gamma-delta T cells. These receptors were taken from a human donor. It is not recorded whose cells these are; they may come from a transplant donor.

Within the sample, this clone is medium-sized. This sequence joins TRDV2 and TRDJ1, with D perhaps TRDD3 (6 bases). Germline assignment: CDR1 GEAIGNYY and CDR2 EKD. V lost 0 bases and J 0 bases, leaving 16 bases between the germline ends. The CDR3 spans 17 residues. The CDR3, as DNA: TGTGCCTGTGACACCGTAGAGGGGGAACGTTACACCGATAAACTCATCTTT. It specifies CACDTVEGERYTDKLIF.

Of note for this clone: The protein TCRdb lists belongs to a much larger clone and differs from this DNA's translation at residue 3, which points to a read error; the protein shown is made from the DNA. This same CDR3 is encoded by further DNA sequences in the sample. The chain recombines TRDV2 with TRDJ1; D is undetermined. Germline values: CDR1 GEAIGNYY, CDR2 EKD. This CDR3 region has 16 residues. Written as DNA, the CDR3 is TGTGCCCGTGACACGCTAGGGCTGGAGGATACCGATAAACTCATCTTT. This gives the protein CARDTLGLEDTDKLIF.

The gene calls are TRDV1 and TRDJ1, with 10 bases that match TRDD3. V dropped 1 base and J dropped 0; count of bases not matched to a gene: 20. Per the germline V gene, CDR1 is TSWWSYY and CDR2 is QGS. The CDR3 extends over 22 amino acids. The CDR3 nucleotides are TGTGCTCTTGGGGAACGAGGGGTCTTCCCGTACTGGGGGATCACGTACACCGATAAACTCATCTTT. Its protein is CALGERGVFPYWGITYTDKLIF.

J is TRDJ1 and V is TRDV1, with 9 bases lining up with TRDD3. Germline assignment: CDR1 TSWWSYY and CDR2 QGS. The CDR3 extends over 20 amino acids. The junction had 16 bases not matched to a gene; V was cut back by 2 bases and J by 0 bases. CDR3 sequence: CALGEEGPVVLGEHTDKLIF. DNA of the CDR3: TGTGCTCTTGGGGAAGAGGGTCCGGTCGTACTGGGGGAACACACCGATAAACTCATCTTT.

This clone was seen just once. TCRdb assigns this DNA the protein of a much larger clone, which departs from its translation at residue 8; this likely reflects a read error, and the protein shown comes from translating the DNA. Here the CDR3 DNA reads TGTGCCTGTGACACTGTACTGGAGGACGATAAACTCATCTTT. Protein: CACDTVLEDDKLIF. The chain links TRDV2 to TRDJ1; TRDD3 is a possible D gene (5 bases). V gave up 1 base and J gave up 4 bases, with 12 bases separating them. The CDR3 loop spans 14 amino acids. Germline lookup yields CDR1 GEAIGNYY and CDR2 EKD.

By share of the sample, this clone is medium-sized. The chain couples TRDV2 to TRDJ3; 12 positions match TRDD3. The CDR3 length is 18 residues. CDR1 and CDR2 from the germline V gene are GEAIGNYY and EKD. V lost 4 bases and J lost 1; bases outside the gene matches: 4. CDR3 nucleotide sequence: TGTGCCTGTGATTCTGGGGGATACGGATCCTGGGACACCCGACAGATGTTTTTC. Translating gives CACDSGGYGSWDTRQMFF.

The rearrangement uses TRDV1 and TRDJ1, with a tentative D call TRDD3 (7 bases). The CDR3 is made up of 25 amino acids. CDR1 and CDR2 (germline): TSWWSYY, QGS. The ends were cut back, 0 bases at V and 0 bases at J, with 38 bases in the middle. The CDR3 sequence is CALGELRRILRGVLGGILYTDKLIF. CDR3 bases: TGTGCTCTTGGGGAACTTCGACGGATCCTACGGGGGGTTCTGGGGGGTATTCTGTACACCGATAAACTCATCTTT.

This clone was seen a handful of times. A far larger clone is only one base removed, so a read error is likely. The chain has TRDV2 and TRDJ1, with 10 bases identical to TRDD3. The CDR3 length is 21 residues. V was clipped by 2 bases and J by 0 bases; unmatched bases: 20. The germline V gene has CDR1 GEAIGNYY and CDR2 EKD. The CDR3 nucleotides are TGTGCCTGTGACAACCTTCCCGGTACTGGGGGATGCGGCCGGTACACCGATAAACTCATCTTT. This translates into CACDNLPGTGGCGRYTDKLIF.

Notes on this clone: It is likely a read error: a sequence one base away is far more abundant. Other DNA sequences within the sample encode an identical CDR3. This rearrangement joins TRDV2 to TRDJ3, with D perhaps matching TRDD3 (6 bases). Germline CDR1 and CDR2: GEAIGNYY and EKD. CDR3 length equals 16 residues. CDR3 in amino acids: CACDTAGNGDTRQMFF. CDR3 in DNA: TGTGCCTGTGACACCGCTGGGAACGGGGATACCCGACAGATGTTTTTC.

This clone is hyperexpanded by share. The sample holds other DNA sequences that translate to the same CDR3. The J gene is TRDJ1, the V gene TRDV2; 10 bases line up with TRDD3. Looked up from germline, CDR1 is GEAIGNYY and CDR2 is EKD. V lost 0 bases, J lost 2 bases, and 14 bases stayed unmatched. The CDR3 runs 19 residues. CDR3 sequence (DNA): TGTGCCTGTGACACCGTATCAATCCGGGGGATACGCTTGACCGATAAACTCATCTTT. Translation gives CACDTVSIRGIRLTDKLIF.

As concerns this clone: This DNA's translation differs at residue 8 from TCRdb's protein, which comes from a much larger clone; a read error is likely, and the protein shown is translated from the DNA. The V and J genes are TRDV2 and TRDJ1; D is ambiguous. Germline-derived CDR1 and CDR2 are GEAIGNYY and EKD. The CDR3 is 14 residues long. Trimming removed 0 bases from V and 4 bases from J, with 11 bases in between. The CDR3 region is CACDTVGTRDKLIF. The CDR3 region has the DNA TGTGCCTGTGACACCGTAGGGACACGCGATAAACTCATCTTT.

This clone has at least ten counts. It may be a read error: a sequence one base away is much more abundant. The CDR3 DNA reads TGTGCCTGTGACACCGTAAATGCTGGGGGAAAGGCGTACACCGATAAACTCATCTTT. It specifies CACDTVNAGGKAYTDKLIF. The chain carries TRDV2 and TRDJ1; 8 bases are a match to TRDD3. J lost 0 bases, V lost 0 bases, and 14 bases had no gene match. Per the germline V gene, CDR1 is GEAIGNYY and CDR2 is EKD. The CDR3 is made up of 19 amino acids.

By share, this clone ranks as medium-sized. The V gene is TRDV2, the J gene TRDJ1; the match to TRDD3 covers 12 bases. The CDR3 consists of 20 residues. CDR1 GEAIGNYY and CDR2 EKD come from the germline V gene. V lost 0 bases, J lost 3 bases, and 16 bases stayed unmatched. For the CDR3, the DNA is TGTGCCTGTGACACCGTTGGGCTGGGGGATACGAGTCAGTCCCCCGATAAACTCATCTTT. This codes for CACDTVGLGDTSQSPDKLIF.

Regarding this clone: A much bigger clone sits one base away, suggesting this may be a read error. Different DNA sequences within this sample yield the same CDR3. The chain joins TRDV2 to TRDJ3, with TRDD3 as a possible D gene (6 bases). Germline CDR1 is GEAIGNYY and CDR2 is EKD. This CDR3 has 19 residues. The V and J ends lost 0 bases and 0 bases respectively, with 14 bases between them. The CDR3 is CACDTVAGDDSWDTRQMFF. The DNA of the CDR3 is TGTGCCTGTGACACCGTCGCTGGGGACGACTCCTGGGACACCCGACAGATGTTTTTC.

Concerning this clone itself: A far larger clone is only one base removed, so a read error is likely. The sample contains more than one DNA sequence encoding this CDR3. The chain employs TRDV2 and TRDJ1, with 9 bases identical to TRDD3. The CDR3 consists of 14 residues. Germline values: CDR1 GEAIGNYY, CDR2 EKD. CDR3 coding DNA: TGTGCCTGTGACAGACTGGGGGACACCGATAAGCTCATCTTT. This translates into CACDRLGDTDKLIF.

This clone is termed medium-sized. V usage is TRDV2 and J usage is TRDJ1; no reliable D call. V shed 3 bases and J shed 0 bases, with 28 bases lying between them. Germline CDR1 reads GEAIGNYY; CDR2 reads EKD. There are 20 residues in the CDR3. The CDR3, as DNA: TGTGCCTGTGACCCAATTCCCTCCGAACCAACAACCCCCTACACCGATAAACTCATCTTT. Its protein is CACDPIPSEPTTPYTDKLIF.

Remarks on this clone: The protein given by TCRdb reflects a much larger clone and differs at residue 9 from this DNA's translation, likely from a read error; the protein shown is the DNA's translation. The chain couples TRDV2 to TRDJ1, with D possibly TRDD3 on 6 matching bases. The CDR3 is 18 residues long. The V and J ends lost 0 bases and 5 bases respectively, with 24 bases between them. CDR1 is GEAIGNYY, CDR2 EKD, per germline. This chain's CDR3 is CACDTAELEDTLKDKLIF. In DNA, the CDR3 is TGTGCCTGTGACACCGCCGAACTGGAGGATACTCTAAAGGATAAACTCATCTTT.

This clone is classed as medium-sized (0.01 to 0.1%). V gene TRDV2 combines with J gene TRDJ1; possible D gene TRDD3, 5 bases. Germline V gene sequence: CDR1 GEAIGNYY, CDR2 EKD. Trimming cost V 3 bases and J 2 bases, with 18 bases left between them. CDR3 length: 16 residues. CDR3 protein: CACDGITPGQTDKLIF. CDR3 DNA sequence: TGTGCCTGTGACGGAATTACGCCTGGGCAAACCGATAAACTCATCTTT.

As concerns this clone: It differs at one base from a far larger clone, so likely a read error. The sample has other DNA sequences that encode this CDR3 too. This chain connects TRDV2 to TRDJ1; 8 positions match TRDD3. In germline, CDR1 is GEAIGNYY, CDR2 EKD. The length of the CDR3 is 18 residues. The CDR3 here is CACDTVKGLGEYTDKLIF. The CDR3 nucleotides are TGCGCCTGTGACACCGTCAAGGGCCTGGGGGAGTACACCGATAAACTCATCTTT.

CDR3 sequence reads: CALRTPMEKADTDKLIF. DNA for the CDR3: TGTGCTCTTAGGACCCCAATGGAGAAAGCGGACACCGATAAACTCATCTTT. The V gene is TRDV1, the J gene TRDJ1; unclear D gene. The CDR3 extends over 17 amino acids. Germline assignment: CDR1 TSWWSYY and CDR2 QGS. Trimming removed 8 bases at V and 0 bases at J, with 22 bases between.

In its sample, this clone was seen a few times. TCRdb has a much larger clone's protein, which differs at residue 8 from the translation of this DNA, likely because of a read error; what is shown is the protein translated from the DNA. The CDR3 DNA reads TGTGCCTGTGACCCCGTTTCCCCGCGGAGGGGTGCGTACACCGATAAACTCATCTTT. Its translation is CACDPVSPRRGAYTDKLIF. This rearrangement joins TRDV2 to TRDJ1; D is uncertain. V was trimmed by 3 bases and J by 0 bases, leaving 25 bases between them. The CDR3 contains 19 residues. Germline-derived CDR1 and CDR2 are GEAIGNYY and EKD.

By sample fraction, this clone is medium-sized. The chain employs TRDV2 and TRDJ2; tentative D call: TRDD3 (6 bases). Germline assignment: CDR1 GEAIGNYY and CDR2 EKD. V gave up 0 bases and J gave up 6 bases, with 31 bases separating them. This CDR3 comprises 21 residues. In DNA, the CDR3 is TGTGCCTGTGACACCATTTTCTGGGGAACGAATACGGAGAATTGGTCAGCACAACTCTTCTTT. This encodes CACDTIFWGTNTENWSAQLFF.

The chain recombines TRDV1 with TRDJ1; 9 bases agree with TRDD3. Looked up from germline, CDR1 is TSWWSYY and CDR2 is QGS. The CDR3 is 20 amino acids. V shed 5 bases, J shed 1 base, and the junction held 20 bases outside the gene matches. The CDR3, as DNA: TGTGCTCTTGGGACCCGGCCTTTCGATACTGGGGGACTCCTCACCGATAAACTCATCTTT. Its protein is CALGTRPFDTGGLLTDKLIF.

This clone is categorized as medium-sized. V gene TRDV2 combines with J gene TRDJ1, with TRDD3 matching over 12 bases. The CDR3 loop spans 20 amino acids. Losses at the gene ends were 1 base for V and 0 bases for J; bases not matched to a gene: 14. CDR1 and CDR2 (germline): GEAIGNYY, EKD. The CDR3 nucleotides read TGTGCCTGTGACACGCTTTTCCCCGTACTGGGGGATACATACACCGATAAACTCATCTTT. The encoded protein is CACDTLFPVLGDTYTDKLIF.

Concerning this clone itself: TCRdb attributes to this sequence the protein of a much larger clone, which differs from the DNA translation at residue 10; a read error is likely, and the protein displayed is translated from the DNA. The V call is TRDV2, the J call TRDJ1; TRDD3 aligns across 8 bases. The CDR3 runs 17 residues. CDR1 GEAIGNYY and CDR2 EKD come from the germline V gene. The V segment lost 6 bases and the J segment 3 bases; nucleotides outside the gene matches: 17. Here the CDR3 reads CACLRLGGSNGSDKLIF. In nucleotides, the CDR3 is TGTGCCTGTCTGAGACTGGGGGGATCGAATGGGTCCGATAAACTCATCTTT.

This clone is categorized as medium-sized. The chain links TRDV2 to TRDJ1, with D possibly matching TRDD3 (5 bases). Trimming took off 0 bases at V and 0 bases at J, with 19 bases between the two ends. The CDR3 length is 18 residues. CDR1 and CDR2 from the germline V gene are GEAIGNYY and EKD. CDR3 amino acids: CACDTVYDRGAHTDKLIF. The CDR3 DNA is TGTGCCTGTGACACCGTATATGATAGGGGGGCCCACACCGATAAACTCATCTTT.

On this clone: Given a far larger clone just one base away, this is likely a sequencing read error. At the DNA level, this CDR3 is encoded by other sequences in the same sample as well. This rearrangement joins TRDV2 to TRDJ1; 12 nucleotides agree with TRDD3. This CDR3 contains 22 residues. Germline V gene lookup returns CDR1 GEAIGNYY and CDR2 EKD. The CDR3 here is CACDTLSNWGIQSSPYTDKLIF. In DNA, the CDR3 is TGTGCCTGTGACACCTTGTCGAACTGGGGGATACAAAGTTCCCCCTACACTGATAAACTCATCTTT.